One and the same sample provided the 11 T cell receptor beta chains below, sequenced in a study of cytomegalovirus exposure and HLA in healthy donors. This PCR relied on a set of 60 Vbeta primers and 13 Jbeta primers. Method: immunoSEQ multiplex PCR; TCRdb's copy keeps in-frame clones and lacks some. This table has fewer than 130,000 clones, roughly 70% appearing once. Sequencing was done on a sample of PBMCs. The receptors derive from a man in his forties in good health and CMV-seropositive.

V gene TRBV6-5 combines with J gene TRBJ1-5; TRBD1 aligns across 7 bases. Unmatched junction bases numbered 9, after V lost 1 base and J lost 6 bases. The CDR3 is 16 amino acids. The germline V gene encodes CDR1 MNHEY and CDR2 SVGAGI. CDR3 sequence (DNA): TGTGCCAGCAGTTACTACGCGCAGGGGGATGCTCAGCCCCAGCATTTT. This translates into CASSYYAQGDAQPQHF.

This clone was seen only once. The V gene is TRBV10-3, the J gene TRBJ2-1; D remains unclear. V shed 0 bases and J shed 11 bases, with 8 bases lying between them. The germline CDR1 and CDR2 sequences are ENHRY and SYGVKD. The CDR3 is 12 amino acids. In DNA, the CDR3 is TGTGCCATCAGTGAGTCTTCAAATCAGCAGTTCTTC. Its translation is CAISESSNQQFF.

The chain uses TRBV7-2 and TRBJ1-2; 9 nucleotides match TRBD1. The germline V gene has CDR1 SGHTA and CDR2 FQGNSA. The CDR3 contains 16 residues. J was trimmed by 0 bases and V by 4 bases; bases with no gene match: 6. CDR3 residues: CASSSIQGATNYGYTF. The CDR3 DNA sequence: TGTGCCAGCAGCTCAATACAGGGGGCGACTAACTATGGCTACACCTTC. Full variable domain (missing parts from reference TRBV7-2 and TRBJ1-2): GAGVSQSPSNKVTEKGKDVELRCDPISGHTALYWYRQSLGQGLEFLIYFQGNSAPDKSGLPSDRFSAERTGGSVSTLTIQRTQQEDSAVYLCASSSIQGATNYGYTFGSGTRLTVV.

CDR3: CASSVWQSQETQYF. The CDR3 DNA follows: TGTGCCAGCAGTGTTTGGCAGTCTCAAGAGACCCAGTACTTC. The V call is TRBV2, the J call TRBJ2-5, with unresolved D. V lost 4 bases to trimming and J lost 2 bases, with 11 bases between them. The CDR3 spans 14 residues. Germline CDR1 SNHLY, CDR2 FYNNEI.

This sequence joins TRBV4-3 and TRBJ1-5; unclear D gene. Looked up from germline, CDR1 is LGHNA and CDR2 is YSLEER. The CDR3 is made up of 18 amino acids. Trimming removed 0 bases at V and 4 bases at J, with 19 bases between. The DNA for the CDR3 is TGCGCCAGCAGCCAAGATCCGGTGGAGGGAAGGTGGAATCAGCCCCAGCATTTT. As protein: CASSQDPVEGRWNQPQHF.

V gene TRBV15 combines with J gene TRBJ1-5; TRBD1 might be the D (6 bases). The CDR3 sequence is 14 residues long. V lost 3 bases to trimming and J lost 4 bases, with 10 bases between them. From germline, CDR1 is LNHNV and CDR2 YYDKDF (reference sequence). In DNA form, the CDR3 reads TGTGCCACCAGCAGTAGGCAGGGGAATCAGCCCCAGCATTTT. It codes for CATSSRQGNQPQHF.

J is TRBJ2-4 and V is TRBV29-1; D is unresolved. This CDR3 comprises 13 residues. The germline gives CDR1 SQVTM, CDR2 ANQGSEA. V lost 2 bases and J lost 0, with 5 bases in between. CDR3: CSVELRAKNIQYF. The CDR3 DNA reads TGCAGCGTTGAACTCCGAGCCAAAAACATTCAGTACTTC. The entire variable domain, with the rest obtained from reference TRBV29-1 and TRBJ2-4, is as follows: SAVISQKPSRDICQRGTSLTIQCQVDSQVTMMFWYRQQPGQSLTLIATANQGSEATYESGFVIDKFPISRPNLTFSTLTVSNMSPEDSSIYLCSVELRAKNIQYFGAGTRLSVL.

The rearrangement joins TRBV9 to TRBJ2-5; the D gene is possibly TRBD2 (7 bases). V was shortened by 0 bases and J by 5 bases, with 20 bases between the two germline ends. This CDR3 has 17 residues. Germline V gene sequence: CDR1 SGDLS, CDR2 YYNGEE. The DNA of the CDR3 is TGTGCCAGCAGCGTAGAAGGGGGGGCGGGAGTTAAGGAGACCCAGTACTTC. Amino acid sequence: CASSVEGGAGVKETQYF.

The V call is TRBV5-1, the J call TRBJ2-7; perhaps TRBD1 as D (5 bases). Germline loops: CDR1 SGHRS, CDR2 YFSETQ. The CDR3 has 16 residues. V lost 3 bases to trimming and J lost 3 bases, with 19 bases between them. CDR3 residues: CASSSRDFFIVYEQYV. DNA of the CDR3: TGCGCCAGCAGCTCCAGGGATTTTTTTATAGTCTACGAGCAGTACGTC.

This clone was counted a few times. The CDR3, as DNA: TGTGCCAGCAGTGGAATACAGGGTTACGAGCAGTACGTC. It specifies CASSGIQGYEQYV. The J gene is TRBJ2-7, the V gene TRBV6-4; tentative D call: TRBD1 (6 bases). The V gene lost 4 bases and the J gene lost 4 bases, with 11 bases spanning the gap. The germline V gene encodes CDR1 MRHNA and CDR2 SNTAGT. This CDR3 region has 13 residues.

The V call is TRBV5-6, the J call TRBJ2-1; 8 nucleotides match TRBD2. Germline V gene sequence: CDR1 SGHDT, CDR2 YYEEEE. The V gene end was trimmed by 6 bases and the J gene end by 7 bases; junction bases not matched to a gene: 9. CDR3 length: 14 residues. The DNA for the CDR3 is TGTGCCAGCACCCACCTAGCGGGTGGGAATGAGCAGTTCTTC. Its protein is CASTHLAGGNEQFF.